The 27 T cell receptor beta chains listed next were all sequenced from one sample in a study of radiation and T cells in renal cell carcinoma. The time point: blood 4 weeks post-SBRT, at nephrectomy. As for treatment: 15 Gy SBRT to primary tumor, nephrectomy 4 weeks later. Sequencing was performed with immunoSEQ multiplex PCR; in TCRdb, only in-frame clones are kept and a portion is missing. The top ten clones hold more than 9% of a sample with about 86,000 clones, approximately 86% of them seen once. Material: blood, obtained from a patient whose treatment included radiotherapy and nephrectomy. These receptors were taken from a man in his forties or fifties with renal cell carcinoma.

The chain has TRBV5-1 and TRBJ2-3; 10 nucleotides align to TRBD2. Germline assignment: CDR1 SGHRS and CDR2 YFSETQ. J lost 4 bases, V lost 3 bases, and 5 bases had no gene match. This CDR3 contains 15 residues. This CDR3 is CASSSAGGPADTQYF. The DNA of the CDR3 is TGCGCCAGCAGCTCAGCGGGGGGGCCTGCAGATACGCAGTATTTT.

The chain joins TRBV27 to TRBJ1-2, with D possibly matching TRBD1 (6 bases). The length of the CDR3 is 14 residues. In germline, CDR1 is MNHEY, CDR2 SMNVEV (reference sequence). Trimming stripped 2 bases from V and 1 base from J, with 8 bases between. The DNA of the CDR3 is TGTGCCAGCAGTTTAGGGGGGCATAACTATGGCTACACCTTC. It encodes CASSLGGHNYGYTF.

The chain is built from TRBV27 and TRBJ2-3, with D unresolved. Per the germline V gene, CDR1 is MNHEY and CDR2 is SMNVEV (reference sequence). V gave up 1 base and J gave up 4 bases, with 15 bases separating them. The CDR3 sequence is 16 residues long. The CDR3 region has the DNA TGTGCCAGCAGTTTATGGTCGGATGAAGGTTCAGATACGCAGTATTTT. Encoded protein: CASSLWSDEGSDTQYF.

The CDR3 DNA reads TGTGCCAGCAGTAGCCAGGGATCCGCCTCCAAAAACATTCAGTACTTC. As protein: CASSSQGSASKNIQYF. The chain uses TRBV6-6 and TRBJ2-4, with D perhaps TRBD1 (5 bases). CDR3 length: 16 residues. The germline CDR1 and CDR2 sequences are MNHNY and SVGAGI (reference sequence). Deletions cut 5 bases from V and 2 bases from J, with 16 bases between.

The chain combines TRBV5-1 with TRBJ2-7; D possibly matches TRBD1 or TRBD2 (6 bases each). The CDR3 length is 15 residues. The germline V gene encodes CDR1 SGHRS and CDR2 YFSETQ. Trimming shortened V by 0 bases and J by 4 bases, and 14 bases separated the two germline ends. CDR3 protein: CASSLEGGVEYEQYF. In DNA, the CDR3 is TGCGCCAGCAGCTTGGAGGGGGGAGTGGAGTACGAGCAGTACTTC.

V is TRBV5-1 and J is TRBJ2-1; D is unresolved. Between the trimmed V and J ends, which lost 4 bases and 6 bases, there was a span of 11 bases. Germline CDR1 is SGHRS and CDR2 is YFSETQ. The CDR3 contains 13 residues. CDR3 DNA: TGCGCCAGCAGCCCGGTCCCGGTCAATGAGCAGTTCTTC. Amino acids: CASSPVPVNEQFF.

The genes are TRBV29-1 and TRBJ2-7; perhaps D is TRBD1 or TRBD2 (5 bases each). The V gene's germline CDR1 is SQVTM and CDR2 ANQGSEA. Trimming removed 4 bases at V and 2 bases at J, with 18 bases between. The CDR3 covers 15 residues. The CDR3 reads CSVVGVWGATYEQYF. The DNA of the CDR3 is TGCAGCGTTGTGGGGGTATGGGGTGCAACCTACGAGCAGTACTTC.

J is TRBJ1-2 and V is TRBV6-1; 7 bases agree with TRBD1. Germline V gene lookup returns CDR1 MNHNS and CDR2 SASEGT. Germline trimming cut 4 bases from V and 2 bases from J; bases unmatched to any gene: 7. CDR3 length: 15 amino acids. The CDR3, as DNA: TGTGCCAGCAGTGGCGGGACAGCCATGAACTATGGCTACACCTTC. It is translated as CASSGGTAMNYGYTF.

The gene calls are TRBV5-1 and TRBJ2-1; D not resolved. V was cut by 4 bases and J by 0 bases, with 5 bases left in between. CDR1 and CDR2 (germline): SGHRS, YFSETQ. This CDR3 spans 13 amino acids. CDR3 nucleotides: TGCGCCAGCAGCAACAGCTCCTACAATGAGCAGTTCTTC. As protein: CASSNSSYNEQFF. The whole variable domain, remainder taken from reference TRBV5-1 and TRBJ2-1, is KAGVTQTPRYLIKTRGQQVTLSCSPISGHRSVSWYQQTPGQGLQFLFEYFSETQRNKGNFPGRFSGRQFSNSRSEMNVSTLELGDSALYLCASSNSSYNEQFFGPGTRLTVL.

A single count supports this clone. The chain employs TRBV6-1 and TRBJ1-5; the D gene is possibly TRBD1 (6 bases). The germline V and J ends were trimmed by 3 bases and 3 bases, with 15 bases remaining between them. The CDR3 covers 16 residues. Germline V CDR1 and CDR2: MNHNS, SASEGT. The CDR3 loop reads CASSEIPGANNQPQHF. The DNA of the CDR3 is TGTGCCAGCAGTGAGATACCAGGGGCCAACAATCAGCCCCAGCATTTT.

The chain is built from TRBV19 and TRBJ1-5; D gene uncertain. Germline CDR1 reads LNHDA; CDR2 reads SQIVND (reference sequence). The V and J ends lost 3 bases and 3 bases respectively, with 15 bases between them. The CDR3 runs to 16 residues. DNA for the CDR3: TGTGCCAGTAGTATTTTGGCGGATTTGTTCAATCAGCCCCAGCATTTT. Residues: CASSILADLFNQPQHF.

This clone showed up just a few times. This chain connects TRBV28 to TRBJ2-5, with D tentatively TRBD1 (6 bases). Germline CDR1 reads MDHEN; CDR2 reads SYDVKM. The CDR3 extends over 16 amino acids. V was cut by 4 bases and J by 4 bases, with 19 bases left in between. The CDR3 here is CASSSPADTGTETQYF. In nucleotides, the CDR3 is TGTGCCAGCAGTTCGCCCGCCGACACAGGGACAGAGACCCAGTACTTC.

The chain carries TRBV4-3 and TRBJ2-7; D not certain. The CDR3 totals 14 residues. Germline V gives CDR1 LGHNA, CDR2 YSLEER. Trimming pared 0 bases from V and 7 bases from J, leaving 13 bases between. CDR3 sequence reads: CASSQEMVLREQYF. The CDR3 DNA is TGCGCCAGCAGCCAAGAGATGGTCCTTAGGGAGCAGTACTTC.

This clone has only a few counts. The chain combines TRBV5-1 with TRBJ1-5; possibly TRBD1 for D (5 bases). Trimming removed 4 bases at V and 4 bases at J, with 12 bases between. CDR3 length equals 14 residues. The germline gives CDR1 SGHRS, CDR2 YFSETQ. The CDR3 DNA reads TGCGCCAGCAGCCCAGGGACGGAGAATCAGCCCCAGCATTTT. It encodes CASSPGTENQPQHF.

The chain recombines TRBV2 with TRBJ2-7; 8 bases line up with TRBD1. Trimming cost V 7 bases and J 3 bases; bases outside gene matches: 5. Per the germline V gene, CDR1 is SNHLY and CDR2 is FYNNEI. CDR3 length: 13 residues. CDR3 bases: TGTGCCAGCAAGACAGGGGTGAGCTACGAGCAGTACTTC. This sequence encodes CASKTGVSYEQYF.

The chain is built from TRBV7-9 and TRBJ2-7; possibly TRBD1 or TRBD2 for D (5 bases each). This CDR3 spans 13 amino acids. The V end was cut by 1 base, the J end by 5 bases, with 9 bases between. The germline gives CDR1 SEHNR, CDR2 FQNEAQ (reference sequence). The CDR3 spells CASSLVLGDEQYF. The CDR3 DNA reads TGTGCCAGCAGCTTAGTCCTGGGGGACGAGCAGTACTTC.

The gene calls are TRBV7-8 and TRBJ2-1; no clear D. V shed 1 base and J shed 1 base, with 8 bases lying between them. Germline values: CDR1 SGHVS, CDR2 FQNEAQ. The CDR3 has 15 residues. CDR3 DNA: TGTGCCAGCAGCTTAGTGGGGTTTTCCTACAATGAGCAGTTCTTC. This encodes CASSLVGFSYNEQFF.

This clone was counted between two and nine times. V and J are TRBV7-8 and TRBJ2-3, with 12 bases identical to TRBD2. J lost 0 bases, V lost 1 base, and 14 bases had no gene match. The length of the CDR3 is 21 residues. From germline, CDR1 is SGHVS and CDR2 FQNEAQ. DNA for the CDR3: TGTGCCAGCAGCTTAGGTTGGGGGAGACTAGCGGGGGTTGATAGCACAGATACGCAGTATTTT. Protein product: CASSLGWGRLAGVDSTDTQYF.

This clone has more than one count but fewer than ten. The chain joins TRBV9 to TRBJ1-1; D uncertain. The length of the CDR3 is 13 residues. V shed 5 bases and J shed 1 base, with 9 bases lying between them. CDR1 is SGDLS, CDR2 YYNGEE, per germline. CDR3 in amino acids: CASSREGNTEAFF. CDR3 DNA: TGTGCCAGCAGTAGGGAGGGGAACACTGAAGCTTTCTTT.

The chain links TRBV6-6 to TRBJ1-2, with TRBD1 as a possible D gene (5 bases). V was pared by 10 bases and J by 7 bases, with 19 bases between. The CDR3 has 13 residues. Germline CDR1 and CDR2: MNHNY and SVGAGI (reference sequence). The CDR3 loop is CATMDPGPRGYTF. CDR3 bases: TGTGCCACGATGGATCCGGGACCGCGTGGCTACACCTTC.

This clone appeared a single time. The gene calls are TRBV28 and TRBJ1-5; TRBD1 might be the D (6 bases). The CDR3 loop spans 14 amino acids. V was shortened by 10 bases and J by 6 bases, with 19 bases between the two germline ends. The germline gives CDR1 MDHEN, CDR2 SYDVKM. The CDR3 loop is CAILPQGLGQPQHF. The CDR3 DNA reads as TGTGCCATCCTCCCACAGGGTTTGGGTCAGCCCCAGCATTTT.

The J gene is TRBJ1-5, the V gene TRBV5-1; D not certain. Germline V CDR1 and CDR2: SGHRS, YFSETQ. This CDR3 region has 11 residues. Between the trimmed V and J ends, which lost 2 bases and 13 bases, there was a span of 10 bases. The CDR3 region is CASSFGPEQHF. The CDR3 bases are TGCGCCAGCAGCTTTGGGCCAGAGCAGCATTTT.

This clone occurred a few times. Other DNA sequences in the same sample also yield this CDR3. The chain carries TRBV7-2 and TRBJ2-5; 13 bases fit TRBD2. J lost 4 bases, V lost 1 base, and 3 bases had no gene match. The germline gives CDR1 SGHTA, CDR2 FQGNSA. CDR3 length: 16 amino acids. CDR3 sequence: CASSLGLAGGRETQYF. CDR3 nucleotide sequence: TGTGCCAGCAGCTTAGGACTAGCGGGAGGCCGAGAGACCCAGTACTTC.

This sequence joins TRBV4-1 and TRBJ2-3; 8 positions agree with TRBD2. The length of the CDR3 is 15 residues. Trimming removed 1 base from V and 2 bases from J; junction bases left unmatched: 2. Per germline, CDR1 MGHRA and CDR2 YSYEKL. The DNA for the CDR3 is TGCGCCAGCAGCCAAGTTAGCGGGACCACAGATACGCAGTATTTT. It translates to CASSQVSGTTDTQYF.

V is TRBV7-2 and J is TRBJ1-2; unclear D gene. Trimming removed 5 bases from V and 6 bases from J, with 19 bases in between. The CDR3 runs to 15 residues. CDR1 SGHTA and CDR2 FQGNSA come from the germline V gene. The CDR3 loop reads CASSIPPYVRDGYTF. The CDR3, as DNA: TGTGCCAGCAGCATCCCTCCCTATGTGCGGGATGGCTACACCTTC.

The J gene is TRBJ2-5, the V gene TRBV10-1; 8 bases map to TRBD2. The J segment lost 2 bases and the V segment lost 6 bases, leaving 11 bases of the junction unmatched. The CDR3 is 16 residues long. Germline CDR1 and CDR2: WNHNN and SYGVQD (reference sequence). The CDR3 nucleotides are TGCGCCAGCAGCCCGGGAACTAGCGGTACACAAGAGACCCAGTACTTC. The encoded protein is CASSPGTSGTQETQYF.

CDR3 protein: CASSIDGGEQYF. The DNA of the CDR3 is TGTGCCAGTAGTATAGACGGGGGAGAGCAGTACTTC. V gene TRBV19 combines with J gene TRBJ2-7, with TRBD2 as a possible D gene (6 bases). V shed 0 bases and J shed 7 bases, with 7 bases lying between them. Germline V lookup: CDR1 LNHDA, CDR2 SQIVND (reference sequence). The CDR3 spans 12 residues. The full variable domain, rest sourced from reference TRBV19 and TRBJ2-7, is DGGITQSPKYLFRKEGQNVTLSCEQNLNHDAMYWYRQDPGQGLRLIYYSQIVNDFQKGDIAEGYSVSREKKESFPLTVTSAQKNPTAFYLCASSIDGGEQYFGPGTRLTVT.